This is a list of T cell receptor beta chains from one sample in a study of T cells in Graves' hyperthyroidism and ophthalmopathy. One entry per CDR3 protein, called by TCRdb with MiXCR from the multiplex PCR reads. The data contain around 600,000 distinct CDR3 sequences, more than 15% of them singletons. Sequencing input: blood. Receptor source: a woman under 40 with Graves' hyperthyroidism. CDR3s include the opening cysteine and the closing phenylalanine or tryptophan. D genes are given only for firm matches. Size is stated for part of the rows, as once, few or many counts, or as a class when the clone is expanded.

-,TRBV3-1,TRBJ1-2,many,TGTGCCAGCAGGTTCCGGGGGGACTATGGCTACACCTTC,CASRFRGDYGYTF
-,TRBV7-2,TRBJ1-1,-,TGTGCCAGCAGCTTAGGAAAAATTGAAGCTTTCTTT,CASSLGKIEAFF
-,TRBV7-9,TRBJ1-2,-,TGTGCCAGCAGCTTTAGGGGTCCCTATGGCTACACCTTC,CASSFRGPYGYTF
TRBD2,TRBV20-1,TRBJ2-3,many,TGCAGTGCTACTCGGACTAGCGGGATCTCAGATACGCAGTATTTT,CSATRTSGISDTQYF
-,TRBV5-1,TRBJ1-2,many,TGCGCCAGCAGCTTGGCAACAGGGACCTTTGATGGCTACACCTTC,CASSLATGTFDGYTF
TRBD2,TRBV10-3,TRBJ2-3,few,TGTGCCATCAGTGAGGCTAGCGGGAGGTCGGCAGATACGCAGTATTTT,CAISEASGRSADTQYF
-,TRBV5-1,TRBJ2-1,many,TGCGCCAGCAATGTTATAGTAGGGGAGTACAATGAGCAGTTCTTC,CASNVIVGEYNEQFF
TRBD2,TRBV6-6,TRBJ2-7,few,TGTGCCAGCAGTTACCGGGAGGGGGGAGGGGACTACGAGCAGTACTTC,CASSYREGGGDYEQYF
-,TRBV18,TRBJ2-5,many,TGTGCCAGCTCACCCCTCACCCGTTTAGAGACCCAGTACTTC,CASSPLTRLETQYF
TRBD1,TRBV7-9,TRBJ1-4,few,TGTGCCAGCAGCTCAGGGGGCGCAGGGACTAATGAAAAACTGTTTTTT,CASSSGGAGTNEKLFF
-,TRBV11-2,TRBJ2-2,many,TGTGCCAGCAGCTTAGTCCGGGTCGGGGAGCTGTTTTTT,CASSLVRVGELFF
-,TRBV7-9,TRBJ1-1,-,TGTGCCAGCAGCTCCCCCGAAGGGCCTGAAGCTTTCTTT,CASSSPEGPEAFF
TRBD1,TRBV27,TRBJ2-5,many,TGTGCCAGCAGACACCTCGGGACAGCTCAAGAGACCCAGTACTTC,CASRHLGTAQETQYF
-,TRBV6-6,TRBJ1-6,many,TGTGCCAGCAGTTACTCGAGAATCGGGATCCATAATTCACCCCTCCACTTT,CASSYSRIGIHNSPLHF
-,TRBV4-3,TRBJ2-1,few,TGCGCCAGCAGCCAAGAAATCCTAGAAGGTGAGCAGTTCTTC,CASSQEILEGEQFF
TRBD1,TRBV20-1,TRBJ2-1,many,TGCAGTGCTCCGGGACAGGGGGCAAATGAGCAGTTCTTC,CSAPGQGANEQFF
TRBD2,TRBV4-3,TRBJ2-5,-,TGCGCCGGCAGCCAATCGAGGGGACTAGCCCCAGAGACCCAGTACTTC,CAGSQSRGLAPETQYF
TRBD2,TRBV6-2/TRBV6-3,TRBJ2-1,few,TGTGCCAGCAGTTACTTAGGGGGACTAGCGGGAGGGCCGTATGAGCAGTTCTTC,CASSYLGGLAGGPYEQFF
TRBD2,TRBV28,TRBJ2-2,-,TGTGCCAGCAGGGCTAGCGGGACCGGGGAGCTGTTTTTT,CASRASGTGELFF
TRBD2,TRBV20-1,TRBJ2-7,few,TGCAGTGCCACCTTAGCGGGAGTGGGGTACGAGCAGTACTTC,CSATLAGVGYEQYF
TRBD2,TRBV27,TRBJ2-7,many,TGTGCCAGCAGGGGCGGGAGAATCAACGAGCAGTACTTC,CASRGGRINEQYF
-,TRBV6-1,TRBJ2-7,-,TGTGCCAGCCGGAAGGACGTCAGCTCCTACGAGCAGTACTTC,CASRKDVSSYEQYF
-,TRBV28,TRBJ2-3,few,TGTGCCAGCAGTTCCACTCGACCTACAGATACGCAGTATTTT,CASSSTRPTDTQYF
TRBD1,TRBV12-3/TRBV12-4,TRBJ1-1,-,TGTGCCAGCAGTCGGGGGACAGGGGGCGATCCGGCCACTGAAGCTTTCTTT,CASSRGTGGDPATEAFF
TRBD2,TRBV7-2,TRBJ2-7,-,TGTGCCAGCAGCTTACAATCCGGGACTAGCAGCTACGAGCAGTACTTC,CASSLQSGTSSYEQYF
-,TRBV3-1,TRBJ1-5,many,TGTGCCAGCAGCCGAAGGCCGGATCAGCCCCAGCATTTT,CASSRRPDQPQHF
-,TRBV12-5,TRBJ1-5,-,TGTGCTAGTGGTTTGGTACTCTTAAACGATAATCAGCCCCAGCATTTT,CASGLVLLNDNQPQHF
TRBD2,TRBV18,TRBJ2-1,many,TGTGCCAGCTCACCAAGCGGGAGTGAGCAGTTCTTC,CASSPSGSEQFF
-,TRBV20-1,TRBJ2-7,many,TGCAGTGCTAGAGACGGGAGCTCATTCTACGAGCAGTACTTC,CSARDGSSFYEQYF
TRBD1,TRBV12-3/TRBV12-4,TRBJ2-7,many,TGTGCCAGCAGGGCCCGGGACAGATCCTACGAGCAGTACTTC,CASRARDRSYEQYF
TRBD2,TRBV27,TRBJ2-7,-,TGTGCCAGCAGCCCAATGCCGGTAGCGGGAGGGAGCGAGCAGTACTTC,CASSPMPVAGGSEQYF
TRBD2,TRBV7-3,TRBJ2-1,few,TGTGCCAGCAGCTTAAGAGTCGGAGCGGGGACCTACAATGAGCAGTTCTTC,CASSLRVGAGTYNEQFF
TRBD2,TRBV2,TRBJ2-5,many,TGTGCCAGCACCGGGACTATTGGGGGAGAGACCCAGTACTTC,CASTGTIGGETQYF
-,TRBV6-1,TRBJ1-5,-,TGTGCCAGCAGCCGATTTTATAGCAATCAGCCCCAGCATTTT,CASSRFYSNQPQHF
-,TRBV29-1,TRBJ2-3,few,TGCAGCGTTGAGGGGGGTCGAGGCACAGATACGCAGTATTTT,CSVEGGRGTDTQYF
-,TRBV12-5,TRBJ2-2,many,TGTGCTAGTGCTTTAGCAGGGACGAACACCGGGGAGCTGTTTTTT,CASALAGTNTGELFF
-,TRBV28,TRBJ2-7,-,TGTGCCAGCACCTCGGGGGCGATGAGCTCCTACGAGCAGTACTTC,CASTSGAMSSYEQYF